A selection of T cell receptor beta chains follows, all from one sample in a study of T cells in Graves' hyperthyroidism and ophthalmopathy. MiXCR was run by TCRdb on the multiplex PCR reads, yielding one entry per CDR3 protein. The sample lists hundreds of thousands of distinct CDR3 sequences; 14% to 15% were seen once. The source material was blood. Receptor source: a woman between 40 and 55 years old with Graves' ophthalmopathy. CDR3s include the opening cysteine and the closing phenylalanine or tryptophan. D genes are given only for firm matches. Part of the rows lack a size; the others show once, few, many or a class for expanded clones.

TGTGCCATCAGTGAGTCCGACAGGACACAGACCCAGTACTTC	CAISESDRTQTQYF	TRBV10-3	.	TRBJ2-5	14	many
TGTGCCACCAGTGATCGGACAGGCGGTCCCTACGAGCAGTACTTC	CATSDRTGGPYEQYF	TRBV24-1	TRBD1	TRBJ2-7	15	many
TGCAGCCATAGAGTCCTATCCGACGGTAACTATGGCTACACCTTC	CSHRVLSDGNYGYTF	TRBV29-1	.	TRBJ1-2	15	many
TGTGCCAGCAGTGAAGCAGGGCAGGGCAGCACCGGGGAGCTGTTTTTT	CASSEAGQGSTGELFF	TRBV6-1	.	TRBJ2-2	16	many
TGTGCCAGCAGTTTACAAGGAAAGAGCACCGGGGAGCTGTTTTTT	CASSLQGKSTGELFF	TRBV27	.	TRBJ2-2	15	many
TGTGCCAGCAGGGGCAGGGGGGGGATTTGGGGTTTCTTT	CASRGRGGIWGFF	TRBV6-1	TRBD1	TRBJ1-1	13	many
TGTGCCAGCAGTCCACTAGGAGGGGGCGGGGTGGAGACCCAGTACTTC	CASSPLGGGGVETQYF	TRBV27	.	TRBJ2-5	16	many
TGCAGCGTGCTGACCGGGACTAGGGGGGAGACCCAGTACTTC	CSVLTGTRGETQYF	TRBV29-1	TRBD2	TRBJ2-5	14	.
TGTGCCAGCAGCCCAGGTCGGACAGATTCGGAGACCCAGTACTTC	CASSPGRTDSETQYF	TRBV3-1	.	TRBJ2-5	15	many
TGTGCCAGCAGTGAATGGCTGCAGGGGGCTTACGAGCAGTACTTC	CASSEWLQGAYEQYF	TRBV6-1	TRBD1	TRBJ2-7	15	many
TGTGCCAGCAGCTTCGACAGGGGGGAGACCCAGTACTTC	CASSFDRGETQYF	TRBV11-2	TRBD1	TRBJ2-5	13	many
TGTGCCAGCAGAGTAGAGTCTGAAGCTTTCTTT	CASRVESEAFF	TRBV6-2/TRBV6-3	.	TRBJ1-1	11	.
TGCAGCGTTGGTGAGAACTATGGCTACACCTTC	CSVGENYGYTF	TRBV29-1	.	TRBJ1-2	11	.
TGTGCCAGCTCACCATCGGACAGGGTGTACTACGAGCAGTACTTC	CASSPSDRVYYEQYF	TRBV18	TRBD1	TRBJ2-7	15	many
TGTGCCAGCAGTGAGGGACAGCCCGGGAACACTGAAGCTTTCTTT	CASSEGQPGNTEAFF	TRBV12-3/TRBV12-4	TRBD1	TRBJ1-1	15	.
TGTGCCAGCTCACCAAGGGGTACGATGGAGACCCAGTACTTC	CASSPRGTMETQYF	TRBV18	.	TRBJ2-5	14	.
TGTGCCAGCAGTGCGAGAGGACTAGCGGGAGCTCACGAGCAGTACTTC	CASSARGLAGAHEQYF	TRBV6-1	TRBD2	TRBJ2-7	16	many
TGTGCCAGCAGCTTTTTTGGGCCGAACTATGGCTACACCTTC	CASSFFGPNYGYTF	TRBV7-9	.	TRBJ1-2	14	few
TGTGCCAGCAGTTTGGGGCCCAGCCTCAGCTCCTACGAGCAGTACTTC	CASSLGPSLSSYEQYF	TRBV27	.	TRBJ2-7	16	.
TGTGCCGGCAGTTACTCGAATCTCGGCGGGAGCTACGAGCAGTACTTC	CAGSYSNLGGSYEQYF	TRBV6-5	TRBD2	TRBJ2-7	16	many
TGTGCCAGCAGCCCCGGGGGGGGACTAGCGGGCTCCTACGAGCAGTACTTC	CASSPGGGLAGSYEQYF	TRBV11-2	TRBD2	TRBJ2-7	17	.
TGTGCCAGCAGCTTAGGGTACAGAAGCTATAGCAATCAGCCCCAGCATTTT	CASSLGYRSYSNQPQHF	TRBV7-8	.	TRBJ1-5	17	.
TGCGCCAGCAGCCACGCCCCAGGGCTAGCGGGAGGCCGCTACGAGCAGTACTTC	CASSHAPGLAGGRYEQYF	TRBV4-1	TRBD2	TRBJ2-7	18	many
TGCGCCAGCAGCCAAGATTTCCTGAAGCGAATCGACTCCTTTTCGGCAGACATTCAGTACTTC	CASSQDFLKRIDSFSADIQYF	TRBV4-1	.	TRBJ2-4	21	many
TGTGCCAGCAGCTTAGGGGCAGGTGAAGCTTTCTTT	CASSLGAGEAFF	TRBV11-2	.	TRBJ1-1	12	.
TGTGCCAGCAGCTTAGTGGTTCGCGGTGAAGCTTTCTTT	CASSLVVRGEAFF	TRBV7-9	.	TRBJ1-1	13	many
TGTGCCAGCAGCTCAGCCCGGGACAGGCACTACGAGCAGTACTTC	CASSSARDRHYEQYF	TRBV14	TRBD1	TRBJ2-7	15	many
TGCAGTGTTGAAGGCAGAGCTGACTATGGCTACACCTTC	CSVEGRADYGYTF	TRBV29-1	.	TRBJ1-2	13	many
TGTGCCAGCAGCTCCTCCGGGACTAGCGGGAGAGACGCCTACGAGCAGTACTTC	CASSSSGTSGRDAYEQYF	TRBV11-2	TRBD2	TRBJ2-7	18	.
TGTGCCAGCAGCTTAGGGGGGCAGGGACCCTACGAGCAGTACTTC	CASSLGGQGPYEQYF	TRBV7-8	.	TRBJ2-7	15	few
TGTGCCAGCAGGGCCGGGACTAGCGGGCGTGCCTACGAGCAGTACTTC	CASRAGTSGRAYEQYF	TRBV6-1	TRBD2	TRBJ2-7	16	many
TGTGCCAGCACCAGGACCGGGACAGGGAACCAAGAGACCCAGTACTTC	CASTRTGTGNQETQYF	TRBV12-3/TRBV12-4	TRBD1	TRBJ2-5	16	.
TGTGCCATCAGTGACTCAGATGGCTACACCTTC	CAISDSDGYTF	TRBV10-3	.	TRBJ1-2	11	many
TGCAGTGCTAGGGGGGGACTAGCGGGAATCTACGAGCAGTACTTC	CSARGGLAGIYEQYF	TRBV20-1	TRBD2	TRBJ2-7	15	many
TGTGCCAGCAGTCTTCCTAGCGGGAACACCGGGGAGCTGTTTTTT	CASSLPSGNTGELFF	TRBV28	TRBD2	TRBJ2-2	15	few
TGTGCCAGCAGTTCCGGGACACGAGGCACCGGGGAGCTGTTTTTT	CASSSGTRGTGELFF	TRBV27	.	TRBJ2-2	15	many
TGTGCCAGTAGTATCCTGACCACGGCTTCTTACACTGAAGCTTTCTTT	CASSILTTASYTEAFF	TRBV19	.	TRBJ1-1	16	many
TGTGCCAGCAGCTTAGGCCCTATGGACCTGAACACTGAAGCTTTCTTT	CASSLGPMDLNTEAFF	TRBV11-3	.	TRBJ1-1	16	many
TGTGCCAGCGTGAGGGGGCAGGGGGGAGCACAAAACTATGGCTACACCTTC	CASVRGQGGAQNYGYTF	TRBV2	TRBD1	TRBJ1-2	17	once
TGTGCCAGCAGTTTGTCCCCCCGGGGCACTGGTGGCTACACCTTC	CASSLSPRGTGGYTF	TRBV27	.	TRBJ1-2	15	.
TGTGCCAGCAGCTCCCCGGGACTAGCGGGACGTGGGCAGTACTTC	CASSSPGLAGRGQYF	TRBV7-9	TRBD2	TRBJ2-7	15	many